A selection of T cell receptor beta chains follows, all from one sample in a study of T cells after posttransplantation cyclophosphamide. Generated by immunoSEQ multiplex PCR, the TCRdb table keeps only in-frame clones and is missing some. The sample has some 5,400 clones; around 93% are singletons. The sequencing sample was made of CD4+ T cells sorted from bone marrow. The receptors were gathered from a woman aged 60-75 years in good health, CMV-negative, and a related stem cell transplant donor. The CDR3 runs from the conserved cysteine through the conserved F or W. The order of the fields is D gene, V gene, J gene, clone size, CDR3 DNA, CDR3 protein. The D gene is left open where the match is weak. The listing skips clone size in some rows; elsewhere it reads once, few, many or a size class.

d_gene: .
v_gene: TRBV7-2
j_gene: TRBJ2-2
abundance: .
CDR3nt: TGTGCCAGCAGCTCATACACCGGGGAGCTGTTTTTT
CDR3aa: CASSSYTGELFF

d_gene: TRBD2
v_gene: TRBV5-1
j_gene: TRBJ2-2
abundance: .
CDR3nt: TGCGCCAGCAGCTTGGGACTAGCGGCGAACACCGGGGAGCTGTTTTTT
CDR3aa: CASSLGLAANTGELFF

d_gene: .
v_gene: TRBV6-1
j_gene: TRBJ2-3
abundance: .
CDR3nt: TGTGCCAGCAGTGAAGGGCTAGGGGAAACAGATACGCAGTATTTT
CDR3aa: CASSEGLGETDTQYF

d_gene: .
v_gene: TRBV14
j_gene: TRBJ1-2
abundance: .
CDR3nt: TGTGCCAGCAGCCAAGATTTGGAGGGAAGCTACACCTTC
CDR3aa: CASSQDLEGSYTF

d_gene: .
v_gene: TRBV6-5
j_gene: TRBJ1-2
abundance: .
CDR3nt: TGTGCCAGCAGACGGGGGGCCAACTATGGCTACACCTTC
CDR3aa: CASRRGANYGYTF

d_gene: .
v_gene: TRBV27
j_gene: TRBJ2-1
abundance: .
CDR3nt: TGTGCCAGCAGTTTACTAGCGCGCTACAATGAGCAGTTCTTC
CDR3aa: CASSLLARYNEQFF

d_gene: TRBD1
v_gene: TRBV27
j_gene: TRBJ1-6
abundance: .
CDR3nt: TGTGCCAGCAGTCCCGGGACAGGGCGATGGTCACCCCTCCACTTT
CDR3aa: CASSPGTGRWSPLHF

d_gene: TRBD1
v_gene: TRBV19
j_gene: TRBJ1-2
abundance: .
CDR3nt: TGTGCCAGTAGTAGTAACGGGGACAGGACTAACTATGGCTACACCTTC
CDR3aa: CASSSNGDRTNYGYTF

d_gene: TRBD2
v_gene: TRBV4-1
j_gene: TRBJ2-1
abundance: .
CDR3nt: TGCGCCAGCAGCCAAGATGGGACTAGCTACAATGAGCAGTTCTTC
CDR3aa: CASSQDGTSYNEQFF

d_gene: .
v_gene: TRBV6-5
j_gene: TRBJ2-3
abundance: .
CDR3nt: TGTGCCAGCAGTTACAGTGGACAGACCACAGATACGCAGTATTTT
CDR3aa: CASSYSGQTTDTQYF

d_gene: .
v_gene: TRBV5-4
j_gene: TRBJ1-1
abundance: .
CDR3nt: TGTGCCAGCAGCTTGGCCGGCGGGCACACTGAAGCTTTCTTT
CDR3aa: CASSLAGGHTEAFF

d_gene: .
v_gene: TRBV2
j_gene: TRBJ2-7
abundance: .
CDR3nt: TGTGCCAGCAGTTACGACTTGCCGATTTCCTACGAGCAGTACTTC
CDR3aa: CASSYDLPISYEQYF

d_gene: TRBD2
v_gene: TRBV7-2
j_gene: TRBJ2-5
abundance: .
CDR3nt: TGTGCCAGCCGTTTAGCGGGGGCCCCAGAGACCCAGTACTTC
CDR3aa: CASRLAGAPETQYF

d_gene: TRBD2
v_gene: TRBV27
j_gene: TRBJ2-1
abundance: .
CDR3nt: TGTGCCAGCAGTCGATTCGGGACTAGCGGGAAAAATGAGCAGTTCTTC
CDR3aa: CASSRFGTSGKNEQFF

d_gene: .
v_gene: TRBV11-2
j_gene: TRBJ2-1
abundance: .
CDR3nt: TGTGCCAGCAGCTTAGATCGAGGCAGGGCCTCCTACAATGAGCAGTTCTTC
CDR3aa: CASSLDRGRASYNEQFF

d_gene: .
v_gene: TRBV6-1
j_gene: TRBJ2-7
abundance: .
CDR3nt: TGTGCCAGCAGTCGTAGTTACGAGCAGTACTTC
CDR3aa: CASSRSYEQYF

d_gene: TRBD2
v_gene: TRBV27
j_gene: TRBJ2-7
abundance: once
CDR3nt: TGTGCCAGCAAAACGGGGCTAGCGGGTGTTCCCTACGAGCAGTACTTC
CDR3aa: CASKTGLAGVPYEQYF

d_gene: TRBD1
v_gene: TRBV2
j_gene: TRBJ2-1
abundance: once
CDR3nt: TGTGCCAGCAGTCCGGACAGGTCTATCAATGAGCAGTTCTTC
CDR3aa: CASSPDRSINEQFF